This T cell receptor (beta chain) emerged from a study of blood T cell repertoires in COVID-19. Study at large: Whether acute or convalescent, the COVID-19 samples came from the United States, Italy and Spain.

TCRdb keeps only in-frame clones here, not all; method: immunoSEQ multiplex PCR. This table has under 200,000 clones, 85% to 90% appearing once. Ages ranged from roughly 18 to 100 years, with residence in around 24 US areas. V lost 4 bases to trimming and J lost 6 bases; unmatched junction nucleotides: 9. CDR1 and CDR2 from the germline V gene are LGHDT and YNNKEL (reference sequence). CDR3 length equals 15 residues. V is TRBV3-1 (or the pseudogene TRBV3-2) and J is TRBJ2-3; 8 nucleotides align to TRBD2. The sequencing sample was made of PBMCs or T cells enriched from blood (not recorded which). The TCR sequence derives from a woman between 45 and 60 years old who had recovered from COVID-19. The CDR3 coding sequence is TGTGCCAGCAGCCCCCCGGGACTAGGCGAGGATACGCAGTATTTT. Translated, it gives CASSPPGLGEDTQYF.